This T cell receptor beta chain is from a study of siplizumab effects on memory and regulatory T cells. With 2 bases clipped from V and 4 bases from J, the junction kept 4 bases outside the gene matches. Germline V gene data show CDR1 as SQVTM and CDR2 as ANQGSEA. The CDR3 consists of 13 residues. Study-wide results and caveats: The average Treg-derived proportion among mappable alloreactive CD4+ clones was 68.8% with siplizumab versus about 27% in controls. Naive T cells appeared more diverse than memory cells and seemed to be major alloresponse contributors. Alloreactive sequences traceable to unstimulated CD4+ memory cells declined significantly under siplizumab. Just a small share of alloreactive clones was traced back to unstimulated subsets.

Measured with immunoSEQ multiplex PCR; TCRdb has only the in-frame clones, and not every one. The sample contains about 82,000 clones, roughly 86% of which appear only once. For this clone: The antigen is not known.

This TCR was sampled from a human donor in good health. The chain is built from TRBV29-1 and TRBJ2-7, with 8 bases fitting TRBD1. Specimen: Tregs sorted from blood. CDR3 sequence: CSVEPTGEYEQYF. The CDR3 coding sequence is TGCAGCGTTGAACCGACAGGGGAATACGAGCAGTACTTC.